The subject of this entry is one TCR beta chain. The sample is drawn from a study of cytomegalovirus exposure and HLA in healthy donors. PCR employed 60 Vbeta and 13 Jbeta primers. Assay: immunoSEQ multiplex PCR; the TCRdb copy retains only in-frame clones and omits some. The data hold some 180,000 clones, with 78% observed a single time. The CDR3 spans 16 residues. The V and J ends lost 1 base and 5 bases, in that order; junction bases with no gene match: 6. Germline-derived CDR1 and CDR2 are MGHRA and YSYEKL. This receptor was obtained from a female donor in good health and CMV-seronegative. Sequences were obtained from PBMCs. This chain uses TRBV4-1 with TRBJ2-1; 9 bases are shared with TRBD2. The CDR3 reads CASSQVGGGGNNEQFF. In nucleotides, the CDR3 is TGCGCCAGCAGCCAAGTTGGCGGGGGGGGGAACAATGAGCAGTTCTTC.